Below are 2 T cell receptor beta chains sequenced from a single sample in a study of cytomegalovirus exposure and HLA in healthy donors. The PCR contained 60 Vbeta and 13 Jbeta primers. Here immunoSEQ multiplex PCR was the method, and the copy in TCRdb shows in-frame clones only, minus some. Altogether 95,000 to 100,000 clones are present, under 85% being singletons, with the ten largest covering less than 2%. Material for sequencing was PBMCs. The receptors were sampled from a woman aged 35 to 49 in good health and CMV-seronegative.

V and J are TRBV11-3 and TRBJ1-3; TRBD1 is a possible D gene (5 bases). Germline V gives CDR1 SGHNT, CDR2 YENEEA. This CDR3 has 15 residues. V was cut by 3 bases and J by 0 bases, with 9 bases left in between. This chain's CDR3 is CASSFDSFSGNTIYF. The CDR3, as DNA: TGTGCCAGCAGCTTTGACAGCTTCTCTGGAAACACCATATATTTT.

The chain has TRBV21-1 and TRBJ2-1; the table's D call, TRBD2, has no DNA check behind it. TRBV21-1 is shown as a pseudogene. The CDR3 consists of 18 residues. Written as DNA, the CDR3 is TGTGCCAGCGAACAAAGGTTAGGAGCGGGAGTATCCTACAATGAGCAGTTCTTC. Protein sequence: CASEQRLGAGVSYNEQFF.